This T cell receptor beta chain was identified in a study of blood T cell repertoires in COVID-19. At the level of the study: Donors in the United States, Italy and Spain gave samples during acute or convalescent COVID-19. In each case, the material was cDNA or gDNA derived from T cells, B-cell-depleted T cells, or PBMCs.

The germline V gene has CDR1 SGHTA and CDR2 FQGTGA. This CDR3 is built from 13 residues. Trimming cost V 4 bases and J 1 base, with 7 bases left between them. Original methodology: Counts of nucleated cells, estimated from reference gene primer amplification, were obtained. Assay: immunoSEQ multiplex PCR; the TCRdb copy retains only in-frame clones and omits some. V and J calls and clone size come straight from that table; D and trimming were deduced from the DNA. Of over 70,000 clones listed, 85% are singletons. This chain joins TRBV7-3 and TRBJ1-1; a possible D gene is TRBD1 (5 bases). Sequences were obtained from peripheral blood. The source is a man at least 80 years old with acute or convalescent COVID-19. The CDR3, as DNA: TGTGCCAGCAGCTCCACAGGGAACACTGAAGCTTTCTTT. Protein: CASSSTGNTEAFF. The whole variable domain, remainder taken from reference TRBV7-3 and TRBJ1-1, is GAGVSQTPSNKVTEKGKYVELRCDPISGHTALYWYRQSLGQGPEFLIYFQGTGAADDSGLPNDRFFAVRPEGSVSTLKIQRTERGDSAVYLCASSSTGNTEAFFGQGTRLTVV.